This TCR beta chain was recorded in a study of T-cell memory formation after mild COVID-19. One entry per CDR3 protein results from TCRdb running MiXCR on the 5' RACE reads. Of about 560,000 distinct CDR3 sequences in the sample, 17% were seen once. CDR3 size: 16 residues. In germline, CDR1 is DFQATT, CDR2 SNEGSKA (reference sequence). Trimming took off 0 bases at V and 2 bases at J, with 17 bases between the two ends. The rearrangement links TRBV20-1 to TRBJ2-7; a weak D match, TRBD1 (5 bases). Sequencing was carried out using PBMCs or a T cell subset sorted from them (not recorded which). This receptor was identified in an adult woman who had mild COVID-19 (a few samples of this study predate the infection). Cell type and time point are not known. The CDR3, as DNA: TGCAGTGCTAGAGATCTGGACACCGGGCCGACCTACGAGCAGTACTTC. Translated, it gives CSARDLDTGPTYEQYF.